The 14 T cell receptor beta chains presented below share a single source sample, sequenced in a study of cytomegalovirus exposure and HLA in healthy donors. PCR primers comprised 60 Vbeta and 13 Jbeta primers. Libraries were prepared by immunoSEQ multiplex PCR; TCRdb keeps only in-frame clonotypes and omits some of them. The table records around 200,000 clones, around 77% of them present only once. The material sequenced was PBMCs. These receptors were obtained from a woman between 18 and 29 years old in good health and CMV-seronegative.

The chain employs TRBV10-2 and TRBJ1-5, with 8 bases identical to TRBD1. The CDR3 extends over 15 amino acids. The ends lost 0 bases at V and 7 bases at J; junction bases unmatched: 5. Germline CDR1 WSHSY, CDR2 SAAADI. CDR3 amino acids: CASSESSGGAQPQHF. The CDR3 coding sequence is TGCGCCAGCAGTGAGTCATCAGGGGGCGCGCAGCCCCAGCATTTT.

This clone was seen only once. The chain combines TRBV27 with TRBJ2-1; D perhaps matches TRBD2 (7 bases). Germline V gene sequence: CDR1 MNHEY, CDR2 SMNVEV (reference sequence). The CDR3 length is 13 residues. V was shortened by 4 bases and J by 8 bases, with 12 bases between the two germline ends. CDR3 sequence: CASSWGGADEQFF. Here the CDR3 DNA reads TGTGCCAGCAGTTGGGGGGGGGCCGATGAGCAGTTCTTC.

The chain employs TRBV5-6 and TRBJ2-5; the D is unclear. V was shortened by 1 base and J by 6 bases, with 7 bases between the two germline ends. Germline V CDR1 and CDR2: SGHDT, YYEEEE. The CDR3 is 12 residues long. The CDR3 spells CASSLLLQTQYF. The DNA for the CDR3 is TGTGCCAGCAGCTTGCTTCTCCAGACCCAGTACTTC. The full variable domain, its missing parts supplied by reference TRBV5-6 and TRBJ2-5, is DAGVTQSPTHLIKTRGQQVTLRCSPKSGHDTVSWYQQALGQGPQFIFQYYEEEERQRGNFPDRFSGHQFPNYSSELNVNALLLGDSALYLCASSLLLQTQYFGPGTRLLVL.

The rearrangement joins TRBV6-5 to TRBJ1-2; a possible D gene is TRBD1 (5 bases). Trimming stripped 7 bases from V and 1 base from J, with 13 bases between. The CDR3 sequence is 14 residues long. Germline V lookup: CDR1 MNHEY, CDR2 SVGAGI. As DNA, the CDR3 is TGTGCCAGCAATAAGCAGGGAAGTAACTATGGCTACACCTTC. Its translation: CASNKQGSNYGYTF.

The chain couples TRBV10-1 to TRBJ2-7; 7 bases agree with TRBD1. The junction had 7 bases not matched to a gene; V was cut back by 3 bases and J by 5 bases. CDR3 length equals 14 residues. Germline-derived CDR1 and CDR2 are WNHNN and SYGVQD (reference sequence). Here the CDR3 reads CASSDFPRGNEQYF. CDR3 nucleotides: TGCGCCAGCAGTGATTTCCCCAGGGGGAACGAGCAGTACTTC.

This rearrangement joins TRBV19 to TRBJ1-5, with TRBD1 matching over 8 bases. Trimming removed 1 base from V and 6 bases from J; junction bases left unmatched: 5. The CDR3 runs to 15 residues. Germline V gene sequence: CDR1 LNHDA, CDR2 SQIVND (reference sequence). This CDR3 reads CASSIGAGGGQPQHF. The CDR3 DNA reads TGTGCCAGTAGTATAGGGGCAGGGGGCGGTCAGCCCCAGCATTTT.

The chain is built from TRBV4-2 and TRBJ2-7; TRBD2 agrees at 10 bases. V shed 2 bases, J shed 7 bases, and the junction held 11 bases outside the gene matches. Germline CDR1 LGHNA, CDR2 YNFKEQ. The CDR3 totals 16 residues. CDR3 coding DNA: TGTGCCAGCAGCCAACTAGGGCTAGCGGGAGTGCATGAGCAGTACTTC. It codes for CASSQLGLAGVHEQYF.

V usage is TRBV5-1 and J usage is TRBJ2-7; 12 bases are a match to TRBD1. The trim removed 4 bases at V and 5 bases at J, leaving 4 bases unmatched. Germline values: CDR1 SGHRS, CDR2 YFSETQ. This CDR3 has 14 residues. CDR3: CASSRGTGGHEQYF. DNA of the CDR3: TGCGCCAGCAGCCGAGGGACAGGGGGCCACGAGCAGTACTTC.

The V and J genes are TRBV7-9 and TRBJ1-1, with unresolved D. The CDR3 contains 14 residues. Trimming removed 0 bases from V and 5 bases from J, with 10 bases in between. Germline CDR1 SEHNR, CDR2 FQNEAQ (reference sequence). The CDR3 DNA reads as TGTGCCAGCAGCTTAGCGTATAGGGAGACTGAAGCTTTCTTT. It codes for CASSLAYRETEAFF.

The gene calls are TRBV28 and TRBJ1-2; 7 bases are shared with TRBD1. V shed 6 bases, J shed 0 bases, and the junction held 13 bases outside the gene matches. The CDR3 has 17 residues. The V gene's germline CDR1 is MDHEN and CDR2 SYDVKM. As DNA, the CDR3 is TGTGCCAGCAGCCTCATCGACAGGGCCGAAACTAACTATGGCTACACCTTC. This sequence encodes CASSLIDRAETNYGYTF.

This clone has only one observation. The gene calls are TRBV25-1 and TRBJ1-2; D possibly corresponds to TRBD1 (5 bases). V lost 3 bases, J lost 4 bases, and 6 bases lay in between. The germline V gene has CDR1 MGHDK and CDR2 SYGVNS. The CDR3 runs to 12 residues. CDR3 sequence: CASSDRAYGYTF. Here the CDR3 DNA reads TGTGCCAGCAGTGACAGGGCCTATGGCTACACCTTC.

The genes are TRBV28 and TRBJ2-3; 7 bases match TRBD2. This CDR3 contains 15 residues. V gave up 7 bases and J gave up 2 bases; unmatched junction bases: 9. CDR1 and CDR2 (germline): MDHEN, SYDVKM. CDR3 nucleotides: TGTGCCAGCACCACGGCGGGGGTCCCCACAGATACGCAGTATTTT. It encodes CASTTAGVPTDTQYF.

The table lists this clone with a few counts. The rearrangement joins TRBV27 to TRBJ2-5, with 7 bases fitting TRBD1. The length of the CDR3 is 12 residues. Germline trimming cut 5 bases from V and 5 bases from J; bases unmatched to any gene: 2. Looked up from germline, CDR1 is MNHEY and CDR2 is SMNVEV (reference sequence). CDR3 DNA sequence: TGTGCCAGCAGTCCCAGGGGGGAGACCCAGTACTTC. Its translation is CASSPRGETQYF.

The chain joins TRBV4-1 to TRBJ2-7; no clear D. This CDR3 has 14 amino acids. Trimming cost V 2 bases and J 2 bases, with 10 bases left between them. CDR1 is MGHRA, CDR2 YSYEKL, per germline. The CDR3 DNA reads as TGCGCCAGCAGCCAACCCCAGGCTACCTACGAGCAGTACTTC. Its protein is CASSQPQATYEQYF.